The next 22 T cell receptor beta chains were all read from a single sample in a study of shared clonotypes between healthy human individuals. Measured with immunoSEQ multiplex PCR; TCRdb has only the in-frame clones, and not every one. The data show about 2.1 million clones, roughly 91% seen once. Naive-designated CD8 cells lacked CD45RO, were positively enriched for CCR7, and omitted terminally differentiated effector memory CD45RA+ cells. Sequences were obtained from naive CD8+ T cells from PBMCs. The receptors here all came from a man aged 18 to 30 in good health. Some clones in this sample may be carry-over from other donors' samples.

The CDR3 bases are TGTGCCAGCAGCTTAGCTGACAACCTAGGAGAGACCCAGTACTTC. This encodes CASSLADNLGETQYF. This chain uses TRBV7-6 with TRBJ2-5; D unclear. Per germline, CDR1 SGHVS and CDR2 FNYEAQ. CDR3 length equals 15 residues. V lost 0 bases and J lost 4, with 12 bases in between. The variable domain in full, with the rest retrieved from reference TRBV7-6 and TRBJ2-5, is GAGVSQSPRYKVTKRGQDVALRCDPISGHVSLYWYRQALGQGPEFLTYFNYEAQQDKSGLPNDRFSAERPEGSISTLTIQRTEQRDSAMYRCASSLADNLGETQYFGPGTRLLVL.

This sequence joins TRBV27 and TRBJ1-3; D uncertain. The germline V gene has CDR1 MNHEY and CDR2 SMNVEV (reference sequence). The CDR3 contains 15 residues. The V end lost 3 bases, the J end lost 2 bases, and 11 bases lay between the germline ends. CDR3 in DNA: TGTGCCAGCAGTTTCACCGGTGGGGCTGGAAACACCATATATTTT. Protein: CASSFTGGAGNTIYF.

V usage is TRBV27 and J usage is TRBJ2-7; D may be TRBD2 (5 bases). V lost 3 bases and J 1 base, leaving 10 bases between the germline ends. Germline CDR1 and CDR2: MNHEY and SMNVEV (reference sequence). This CDR3 has 14 residues. As DNA, the CDR3 is TGTGCCAGCAGTTTTATGTCGGGATCCTACGAGCAGTACTTC. Translating gives CASSFMSGSYEQYF.

This clone was found once. The chain links TRBV11-3 to TRBJ2-2; 8 bases match TRBD1. CDR1 is SGHNT and CDR2 is YENEEA in the germline V gene. This CDR3 has 14 residues. Trimming removed 4 bases from V and 5 bases from J; junction bases left unmatched: 3. The CDR3 nucleotides are TGTGCCAGCAGCTCAGACAGGGGAACCGGGGAGCTGTTTTTT. It encodes CASSSDRGTGELFF. Supplemented by reference TRBV11-3 and TRBJ2-2, the full variable domain reads EAGVVQSPRYKIIEKKQPVAFWCNPISGHNTLYWYLQNLGQGPELLIRYENEEAVDDSQLPKDRFSAERLKGVDSTLKIQPAELGDSAVYLCASSSDRGTGELFFGEGSRLTVL.

CDR3 coding DNA: TGCGCCAGCAGCCAAGGGGGACAGTCTGGGGCCAACGTCCTGACTTTC. The encoded protein is CASSQGGQSGANVLTF. This chain uses TRBV4-1 with TRBJ2-6, with 7 bases fitting TRBD1. The CDR3 has 16 amino acids. Looked up from germline, CDR1 is MGHRA and CDR2 is YSYEKL. The junction had 1 base not matched to a gene; V was cut back by 1 base and J by 1 base.

The chain couples TRBV27 to TRBJ2-3, with TRBD1 matching over 9 bases. Germline CDR1 reads MNHEY; CDR2 reads SMNVEV (reference sequence). The CDR3 length is 19 residues. V lost 0 bases to trimming and J lost 3 bases; unmatched junction nucleotides: 13. The CDR3 region has the DNA TGTGCCAGCAGTTTATCGACCGGGACAGGGTACAGGGGAACAGATACGCAGTATTTT. Translated: CASSLSTGTGYRGTDTQYF.

The chain links TRBV27 to TRBJ1-4; 7 bases line up with TRBD1. V lost 1 base to trimming and J lost 2 bases; unmatched junction nucleotides: 7. Germline V lookup: CDR1 MNHEY, CDR2 SMNVEV (reference sequence). The CDR3 contains 17 residues. DNA for the CDR3: TGTGCCAGCAGTTTATATAACAGGGGTCCTACTAATGAAAAACTGTTTTTT. The encoded protein is CASSLYNRGPTNEKLFF. Using reference TRBV27 and TRBJ1-4 for the parts outside the CDR3, the full variable domain is EAQVTQNPRYLITVTGKKLTVTCSQNMNHEYMSWYRQDPGLGLRQIYYSMNVEVTDKGDVPEGYKVSRKEKRNFPLILESPSPNQTSLYFCASSLYNRGPTNEKLFFGSGTQLSVL.

The chain's CDR3 is CASSQDGSGGVTQYF. For the CDR3, the DNA is TGCGCCAGCAGCCAAGACGGGAGTGGGGGGGTGACCCAGTACTTC. The V gene is TRBV4-1, the J gene TRBJ2-5; 7 nucleotides line up with TRBD2. This CDR3 spans 15 amino acids. CDR1 is MGHRA, CDR2 YSYEKL, per germline. Losses at the gene ends were 0 bases for V and 7 bases for J; bases not matched to a gene: 8.

Note on this clone: One end of the junction is discordant with germline, which a read error may explain. V and J are TRBV5-6 and TRBJ1-5; D unresolved. CDR1 SGHDT and CDR2 YYEEEE come from the germline V gene. This CDR3 is built from 13 residues. CDR3 coding DNA: TGTGCCAGCAGTTTGGGTAATACCCAGCCCCAGCATTTT. This encodes CASSLGNTQPQHF.

The chain couples TRBV29-1 to TRBJ1-2; weak D call: TRBD1 (6 bases). The CDR3 has 15 residues. Trimming took 3 bases from V and 0 from J, leaving 14 bases between them. Germline loops: CDR1 SQVTM, CDR2 ANQGSEA. The CDR3 nucleotides are TGCAGCGTTGAGCTACAGGGCCCCGCTAACTATGGCTACACCTTC. Translating it yields CSVELQGPANYGYTF.

CDR3 region: CAISYNYEQYF. DNA for the CDR3: TGTGCCATCAGTTACAACTACGAGCAGTACTTC. This rearrangement joins TRBV10-3 to TRBJ2-7; D call uncertain. The V gene lost 5 bases and the J gene lost 3 bases, with 5 bases spanning the gap. The CDR3 is made up of 11 amino acids. Germline V gene data show CDR1 as ENHRY and CDR2 as SYGVKD.

This rearrangement joins TRBV7-9 to TRBJ2-7, with D possibly matching TRBD1 (5 bases). CDR1 and CDR2 (germline): SEHNR, FQNEAQ (reference sequence). The V gene lost 7 bases and the J gene lost 3 bases, with 10 bases spanning the gap. The CDR3 consists of 12 residues. CDR3 amino acids: CASIGRDYEQYF. DNA of the CDR3: TGTGCCAGCATAGGCAGGGACTACGAGCAGTACTTC.

The rearrangement links TRBV7-6 to TRBJ2-2, with D possibly matching TRBD1 (5 bases). Germline V gives CDR1 SGHVS, CDR2 FNYEAQ. CDR3 length: 16 amino acids. V lost 5 bases, J lost 1 base, and 14 bases lay in between. The CDR3 bases are TGTGCCAGCAGCCCGCTAAACAGGAGGAACACCGGGGAGCTGTTTTTT. Translation gives CASSPLNRRNTGELFF.

The CDR3 DNA reads TGCGCCAGCAGCCAGTGGATTCCGGGACAGGGGGCGGGAGAGACCCAGTACTTC. Amino acids: CASSQWIPGQGAGETQYF. V gene TRBV4-1 combines with J gene TRBJ2-5; 12 positions match TRBD1. Germline loops: CDR1 MGHRA, CDR2 YSYEKL. The CDR3 is made up of 18 amino acids. After removal of 3 bases from V and 4 bases from J, the junction contained 12 bases not matched to a gene.

The table lists this clone with a few counts. V and J are TRBV29-1 and TRBJ1-2, with 9 bases lining up with TRBD1. The trim removed 4 bases at V and 4 bases at J, leaving 10 bases unmatched. Germline V gene lookup returns CDR1 SQVTM and CDR2 ANQGSEA. The CDR3 has 15 amino acids. The CDR3 bases are TGCAGCGTTGTTTCTTGGACAGGGGTGACCTATGGCTACACCTTC. It is translated as CSVVSWTGVTYGYTF. The whole variable domain, remainder taken from reference TRBV29-1 and TRBJ1-2, is SAVISQKPSRDICQRGTSLTIQCQVDSQVTMMFWYRQQPGQSLTLIATANQGSEATYESGFVIDKFPISRPNLTFSTLTVSNMSPEDSSIYLCSVVSWTGVTYGYTFGSGTRLTVV.

The CDR3 sequence is CASGAQTGSLPPAIYF. The CDR3 DNA is TGTGCCAGTGGGGCTCAAACAGGGTCCCTCCCTCCTGCCATATATTTT. This chain connects TRBV13 to TRBJ1-3; tentatively, D is TRBD1 (6 bases). The CDR3 is 16 residues long. V gave up 9 bases and J gave up 11 bases, with 29 bases separating them. Germline V gene lookup returns CDR1 PRHDT and CDR2 FYEKMQ (reference sequence).

The chain couples TRBV9 to TRBJ2-3; the match to TRBD1 covers 9 bases. Germline V lookup: CDR1 SGDLS, CDR2 YYNGEE. The CDR3 runs to 14 residues. Trimming removed 4 bases from V and 5 bases from J; junction bases left unmatched: 5. The CDR3 is CASSSGDRVDTQYF. The CDR3 coding sequence is TGTGCCAGCAGCTCCGGGGACAGGGTAGATACGCAGTATTTT.

The J gene is TRBJ2-1, the V gene TRBV11-1; 15 nucleotides agree with TRBD2. Looked up from germline, CDR1 is SGHAT and CDR2 is FQDESV (reference sequence). After removal of 6 bases from V and 2 bases from J, the junction contained 8 bases not matched to a gene. The CDR3 has 18 residues. The CDR3, as DNA: TGTGCCAGCAGTTCGAGGGGACTAGCGGGAGGTACCTACAATGAGCAGTTCTTC. Translated: CASSSRGLAGGTYNEQFF.

The chain is built from TRBV4-3 and TRBJ2-3; unclear D gene. Germline CDR1 reads LGHNA; CDR2 reads YSLEER. The CDR3 totals 15 residues. Trimming removed 2 bases at V and 2 bases at J, with 11 bases between. The CDR3 region has the DNA TGCGCCAGCAGCCAATACAGAAGATCCACAGATACGCAGTATTTT. Translation: CASSQYRRSTDTQYF.

Details on this clone: The same CDR3 also results from other DNA sequences found in this sample. The V and J genes are TRBV7-9 and TRBJ2-1; 7 nucleotides align to TRBD2. V shed 6 bases, J shed 3 bases, and the junction held 5 bases outside the gene matches. The CDR3 contains 14 residues. Germline CDR1 and CDR2: SEHNR and FQNEAQ (reference sequence). The CDR3 region is CASSSSGNYNEQFF. The CDR3 DNA is TGTGCCAGCAGTTCCAGCGGGAACTACAATGAGCAGTTCTTC.

The rearrangement uses TRBV11-3 and TRBJ2-7; D is uncertain. From germline, CDR1 is SGHNT and CDR2 YENEEA. This CDR3 has 13 amino acids. Trimming shortened V by 2 bases and J by 3 bases, and 8 bases separated the two germline ends. CDR3 region: CASSLSQSYEQYF. In DNA, the CDR3 is TGTGCCAGCAGCTTATCACAGAGCTACGAGCAGTACTTC.

In this sample, this clone turned up once. The chain links TRBV10-3 to TRBJ2-1, with no clear D. This CDR3 has 12 residues. Trimming took off 2 bases at V and 9 bases at J, with 8 bases between the two ends. Germline CDR1 is ENHRY and CDR2 is SYGVKD. DNA of the CDR3: TGTGCCATCAGTGAGAGTAATCGTGAGCAGTTCTTC. Its translation: CAISESNREQFF.